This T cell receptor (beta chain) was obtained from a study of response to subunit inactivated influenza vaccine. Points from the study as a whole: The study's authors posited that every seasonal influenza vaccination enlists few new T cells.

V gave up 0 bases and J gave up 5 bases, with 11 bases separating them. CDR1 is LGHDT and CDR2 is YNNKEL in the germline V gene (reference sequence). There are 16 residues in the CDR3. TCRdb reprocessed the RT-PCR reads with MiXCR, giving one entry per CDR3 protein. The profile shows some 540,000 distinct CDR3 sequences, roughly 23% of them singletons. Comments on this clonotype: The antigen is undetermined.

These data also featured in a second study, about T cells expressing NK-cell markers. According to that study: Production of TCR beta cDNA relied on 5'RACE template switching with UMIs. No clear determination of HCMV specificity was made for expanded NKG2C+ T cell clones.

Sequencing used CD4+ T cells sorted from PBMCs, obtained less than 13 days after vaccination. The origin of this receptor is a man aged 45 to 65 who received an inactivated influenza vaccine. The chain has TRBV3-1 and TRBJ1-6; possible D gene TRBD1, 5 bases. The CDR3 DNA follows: TGTGCCAGCAGCCAAGATCAGGGACTGCATAATTCACCCCTCCACTTT. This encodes CASSQDQGLHNSPLHF.